This T cell receptor (beta chain) was sequenced during a study of blood T cells in healthy people across ages. Study results and limitations: The study could not conclusively compare naive and antigen-experienced cells, given its unsorted PBMCs. As age increased, TCR beta diversity per million T cells fell in a roughly linear fashion.

All donors came from Russia, were Caucasian and healthy, and spanned ages roughly 6 to 95. A second PCR, run for about 7 to 11 cycles, used a sample-barcoded 5' primer plus a J-beta primer mix. TCRdb used MiXCR to reprocess the 5' RACE reads, holding one entry per CDR3 protein. The sample has 1,300,000 or so distinct CDR3 sequences; roughly 64% are singletons. This clonotype was seen a few times. Its specificity is not known. V lost 2 bases, J lost 5 bases, and 5 bases stayed unmatched. CDR3 length: 14 amino acids. The germline CDR1 and CDR2 sequences are MNHNY and SVGAGI (reference sequence). This sequence was found in a man younger than 30 in good health. The sequenced sample was blood. This chain joins TRBV6-6 and TRBJ1-1, with 7 bases matching TRBD1. The CDR3 coding sequence is TGTGCCAGCAGTTACGCAGGGGGGACTACTGAAGCTTTCTTT. Protein sequence: CASSYAGGTTEAFF.